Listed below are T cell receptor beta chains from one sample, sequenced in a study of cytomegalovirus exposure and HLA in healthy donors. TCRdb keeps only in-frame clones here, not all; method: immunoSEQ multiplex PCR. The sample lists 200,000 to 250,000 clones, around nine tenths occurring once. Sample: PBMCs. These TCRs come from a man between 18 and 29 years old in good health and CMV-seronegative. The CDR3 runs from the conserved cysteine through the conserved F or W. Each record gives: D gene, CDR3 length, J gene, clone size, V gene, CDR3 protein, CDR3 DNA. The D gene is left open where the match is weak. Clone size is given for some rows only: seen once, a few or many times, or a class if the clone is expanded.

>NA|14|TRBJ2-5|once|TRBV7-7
CASSLDSVAKTQYF
TGTGCCAGCAGCTTAGACAGTGTGGCGAAGACCCAGTACTTC
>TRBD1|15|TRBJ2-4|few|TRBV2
CASSGDRAGKNIQYF
TGTGCCAGCAGTGGGGACAGGGCGGGCAAAAACATTCAGTACTTC
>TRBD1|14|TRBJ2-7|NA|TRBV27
CASSLDRGLYEQYF
TGTGCCAGCAGTCTGGACAGGGGACTCTACGAGCAGTACTTC
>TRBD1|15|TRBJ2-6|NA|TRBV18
CASSFTGAGANVLTF
TGTGCCAGCTCATTCACAGGGGCTGGGGCCAACGTCCTGACTTTC
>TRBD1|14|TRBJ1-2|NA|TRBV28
CASSFLGTGYGYTF
TGTGCCAGCAGTTTCCTCGGGACAGGGTATGGCTACACCTTC
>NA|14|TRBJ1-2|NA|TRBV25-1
CASSEIGASYGYTF
TGTGCCAGCAGTGAGATTGGGGCCTCCTATGGCTACACCTTC
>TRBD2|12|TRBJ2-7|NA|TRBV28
CASSWGGYEQYF
TGTGCCAGCAGTTGGGGGGGTTACGAGCAGTACTTC
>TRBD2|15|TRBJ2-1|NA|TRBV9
CASSRGRPPYNEQFF
TGTGCCAGCAGCCGCGGGAGGCCCCCCTACAATGAGCAGTTCTTC
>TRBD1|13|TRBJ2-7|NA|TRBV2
CASSETGYYEQYF
TGTGCCAGCAGTGAGACAGGGTACTACGAGCAGTACTTC
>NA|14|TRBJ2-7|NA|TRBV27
CASSSGERSYEQYF
TGTGCCAGCAGTTCCGGAGAGCGCTCCTACGAGCAGTACTTC
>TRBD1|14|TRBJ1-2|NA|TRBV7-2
CASSRGTGAYGYTF
TGTGCCAGCAGCCGCGGGACAGGGGCGTATGGCTACACCTTC
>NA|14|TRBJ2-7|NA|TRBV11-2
CASSLVTGRSEQYF
TGTGCCAGCAGCTTAGTGACAGGTCGTAGCGAGCAGTACTTC
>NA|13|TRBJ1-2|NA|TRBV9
CASSPREVYGYTF
TGTGCCAGCAGCCCCAGGGAGGTCTATGGCTACACCTTC
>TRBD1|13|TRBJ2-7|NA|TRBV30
CAWSANRGYEQYF
TGTGCCTGGAGTGCAAACAGGGGCTACGAGCAGTACTTC
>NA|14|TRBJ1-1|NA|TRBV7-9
CTSGGTGENTEAFF
TGTACCAGCGGAGGGACGGGGGAGAACACTGAAGCTTTCTTT
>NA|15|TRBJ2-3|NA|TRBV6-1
CASTIIGTSTDTQYF
TGTGCCAGCACCATAATCGGGACAAGCACAGATACGCAGTATTTT
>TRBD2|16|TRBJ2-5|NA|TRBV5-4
CARSWGRGAGLETQYF
TGTGCCCGCAGCTGGGGGCGGGGGGCCGGGCTGGAGACCCAGTACTTC
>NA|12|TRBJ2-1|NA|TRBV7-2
CASSLSRGEQFF
TGTGCCAGCAGCTTATCGCGAGGTGAGCAGTTCTTC
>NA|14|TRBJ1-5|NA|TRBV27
CASSAGYSNQPQHF
TGTGCCAGCAGTGCGGGTTATAGCAATCAGCCCCAGCATTTT
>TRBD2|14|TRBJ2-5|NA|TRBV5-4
CASSLRGGEETQYF
TGTGCCAGCAGCTTGCGGGGGGGAGAAGAGACCCAGTACTTC
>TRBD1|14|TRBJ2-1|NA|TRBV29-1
CSVEADRLYNEQFF
TGCAGCGTTGAAGCGGACAGGTTATACAATGAGCAGTTCTTC
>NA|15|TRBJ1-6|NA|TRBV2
CASSDGREYNSPLHF
TGTGCCAGCAGTGACGGCCGGGAATATAATTCACCCCTCCACTTT
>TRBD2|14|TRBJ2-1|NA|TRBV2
CAIPAGGAYNEQFF
TGTGCCATTCCAGCGGGAGGGGCCTACAATGAGCAGTTCTTC
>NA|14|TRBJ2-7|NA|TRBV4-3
CASSPQGKDYEQYF
TGCGCCAGCAGCCCGCAGGGGAAGGACTACGAGCAGTACTTC
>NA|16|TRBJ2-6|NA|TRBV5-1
CASSLVVGAGANVLTF
TGCGCCAGCTCTCTAGTTGTAGGGGCTGGGGCCAACGTCCTGACTTTC
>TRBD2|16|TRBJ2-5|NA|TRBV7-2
CASSLYASGLQETQYF
TGTGCCAGCAGCTTATATGCTAGCGGGTTACAAGAGACCCAGTACTTC
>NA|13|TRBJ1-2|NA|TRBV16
CASSSVPDYGYTF
TGTGCCAGCAGCTCCGTTCCCGACTATGGCTACACCTTC
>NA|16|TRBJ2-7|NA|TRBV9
CASRINPNRDLPEQYF
TGTGCCAGCAGGATAAACCCAAACAGGGATTTGCCCGAGCAGTACTTC
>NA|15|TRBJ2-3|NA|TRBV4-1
CASSQVGVVSDTQYF
TGCGCCAGCAGCCAAGTGGGAGTTGTGTCAGATACGCAGTATTTT